Listed here are 30 T cell receptor beta chains from one sample, sequenced in a study of T cells in Graves' hyperthyroidism and ophthalmopathy. RNA transcripts yielded amplified TCR beta CDR3 regions. An initial round of RT-PCR targeting the TCR CDR3 relied on the HTBI primer set. Using its own MiXCR run on the multiplex PCR reads, TCRdb lists one record per CDR3 protein. Of hundreds of thousands of distinct CDR3 sequences in the sample, roughly 15% are singletons; the top ten hold about a tenth. Source material: blood. All receptors come from a woman in her late teens or twenties with Graves' hyperthyroidism.

This clonotype came up a few times. The genes are TRBV29-1 and TRBJ2-3, with D possibly TRBD2 on 6 matching bases. V gave up 6 bases and J gave up 4 bases, with 11 bases separating them. This CDR3 comprises 12 residues. Germline CDR1 SQVTM, CDR2 ANQGSEA. The CDR3 bases are TGCAGCGTCGAAAGCGGGCCAGATACGCAGTATTTT. It is translated as CSVESGPDTQYF.

This clonotype was counted at least ten times. The rearrangement links TRBV5-1 to TRBJ2-7; 7 positions match TRBD2. The germline V gene encodes CDR1 SGHRS and CDR2 YFSETQ. The CDR3 contains 14 residues. V lost 1 base and J lost 6; bases outside the gene matches: 7. CDR3 nucleotides: TGCGCCAGCAGCTTGTTGCGGGAGACTGGCGAGCAGTACTTC. This encodes CASSLLRETGEQYF.

This clonotype has ten or more counts. The chain joins TRBV29-1 to TRBJ1-2, with 7 bases that match TRBD1. CDR3 length: 13 residues. The germline V gene has CDR1 SQVTM and CDR2 ANQGSEA. With 7 bases clipped from V and 0 bases from J, the junction kept 5 bases outside the gene matches. As DNA, the CDR3 is TGCAGCGCGACAGGGAGAACTAACTATGGCTACACCTTC. It yields the protein CSATGRTNYGYTF. Combining the CDR3 with reference TRBV29-1 and TRBJ1-2 gives the whole variable domain SAVISQKPSRDICQRGTSLTIQCQVDSQVTMMFWYRQQPGQSLTLIATANQGSEATYESGFVIDKFPISRPNLTFSTLTVSNMSPEDSSIYLCSATGRTNYGYTFGSGTRLTVV.

This clonotype was picked up a small number of times. The chain has TRBV20-1 and TRBJ2-7; 7 nucleotides align to TRBD2. J gave up 7 bases and V 0 bases, and 12 bases lay outside the gene matches. Per germline, CDR1 DFQATT and CDR2 SNEGSKA (reference sequence). The CDR3 runs 15 residues. CDR3 protein: CSARDGGLPRDEQYF. In DNA form, the CDR3 reads TGCAGTGCTAGAGATGGGGGACTACCCAGGGATGAGCAGTACTTC.

This clonotype was counted many times. This chain connects TRBV28 to TRBJ1-2; no reliable D call. This CDR3 is built from 15 residues. Germline values: CDR1 MDHEN, CDR2 SYDVKM. Deletions cut 3 bases from V and 1 base from J, with 12 bases between. The CDR3 sequence is CASSLTGYRNYGYTF. The CDR3 bases are TGTGCCAGCAGTTTGACGGGCTACCGTAACTATGGCTACACCTTC.

This clonotype was seen a handful of times. The gene calls are TRBV18 and TRBJ2-1, with a tentative D call TRBD2 (6 bases). V gave up 6 bases and J gave up 8 bases, with 20 bases separating them. CDR1 is KGHSH and CDR2 is LQKENI in the germline V gene. This CDR3 has 15 amino acids. CDR3 coding DNA: TGTGCCAGCTCCCAATGGGACTCCCCACGGGATGAGCAGTTCTTC. It yields the protein CASSQWDSPRDEQFF.

This clonotype has a count of ten or more. The J gene is TRBJ2-1, the V gene TRBV29-1, with 13 bases fitting TRBD2. J was trimmed by 8 bases and V by 6 bases; bases with no gene match: 7. Germline assignment: CDR1 SQVTM and CDR2 ANQGSEA. CDR3 size: 14 residues. CDR3 sequence: CSVPGLAGRDEQFF. DNA of the CDR3: TGCAGCGTGCCGGGACTAGCGGGACGGGATGAGCAGTTCTTC.

The chain has TRBV27 and TRBJ2-1, with 8 bases identical to TRBD1. The CDR3 is made up of 17 amino acids. J was trimmed by 8 bases and V by 0 bases; bases with no gene match: 12. Per the germline V gene, CDR1 is MNHEY and CDR2 is SMNVEV (reference sequence). The CDR3 DNA is TGTGCCAGCAGTTTATCCGTTGGAGACAGGGGAGATGATGAGCAGTTCTTC. It encodes CASSLSVGDRGDDEQFF.

J is TRBJ2-7 and V is TRBV20-1; no clear D gene. Deletions cut 6 bases from V and 0 bases from J, with 9 bases between. The CDR3 is 12 amino acids. CDR1 and CDR2 (germline): DFQATT, SNEGSKA (reference sequence). The CDR3 coding sequence is TGCAGTGCCATGTACAACTCCTACGAGCAGTACTTC. Protein sequence: CSAMYNSYEQYF.

The chain combines TRBV2 with TRBJ1-1, with D perhaps matching TRBD1 (5 bases). The CDR3 consists of 14 residues. The ends were cut back, 1 base at V and 1 base at J, with 7 bases in the middle. Looked up from germline, CDR1 is SNHLY and CDR2 is FYNNEI. In DNA, the CDR3 is TGTGCCAGCAGTGAAGGGGGGACGAACACTGAAGCTTTCTTT. This sequence encodes CASSEGGTNTEAFF.

This clonotype was observed at least ten times. At one end, the junction sequence differs from germline, possibly due to a read error. The chain combines TRBV18 with TRBJ1-1; 9 bases agree with TRBD1. CDR1 and CDR2 from the germline V gene are KGHSH and LQKENI. CDR3 length: 14 amino acids. The CDR3 reads CASAPRTGDTEAFF. The DNA for the CDR3 is TGTGCCAGCGCACCGAGGACAGGGGACACTGAAGCTTTCTTT. The variable domain in full, completed from reference TRBV18 and TRBJ1-1, reads NAGVMQNPRHLVRRRGQEARLRCSPMKGHSHVYWYRQLPEEGLKFMVYLQKENIIDESGMPKERFSAEFPKEGPSILRIQQVVRGDSAAYFCASAPRTGDTEAFFGQGTRLTVV.

This clonotype was seen at least ten times. J is TRBJ2-7 and V is TRBV6-1, with D perhaps being TRBD1 or TRBD2 (6 bases each). This CDR3 has 12 residues. Germline CDR1 and CDR2: MNHNS and SASEGT. The ends were cut back, 6 bases at V and 4 bases at J, with 10 bases in the middle. This CDR3 reads CASRGGLYEQYF. For the CDR3, the DNA is TGTGCCAGCAGAGGGGGACTTTACGAGCAGTACTTC.

This clonotype has at least ten counts. The chain links TRBV20-1 to TRBJ2-1; D not certain. There are 14 residues in the CDR3. Germline-derived CDR1 and CDR2 are DFQATT and SNEGSKA (reference sequence). V shed 0 bases and J shed 5 bases, with 11 bases lying between them. The CDR3 DNA is TGCAGTGCTAGAGAACCCGCTCGACACAATGAGCAGTTCTTC. The encoded protein is CSAREPARHNEQFF.

This clonotype came up a few times. The chain has TRBV10-3 and TRBJ1-3, with D possibly being TRBD1 (5 bases). The germline V gene has CDR1 ENHRY and CDR2 SYGVKD. The CDR3 has 15 residues. V was cut by 4 bases and J by 0 bases, with 10 bases left in between. DNA for the CDR3: TGTGCCATCAGTGGCCAAGACAGCTCTGGAAACACCATATATTTT. Protein: CAISGQDSSGNTIYF.

The V and J genes are TRBV19 and TRBJ2-2, with 9 bases that match TRBD1. The CDR3 has 15 residues. V lost 6 bases and J lost 6; bases outside the gene matches: 8. Germline CDR1 LNHDA, CDR2 SQIVND (reference sequence). The CDR3 nucleotides read TGTGCCAGTAGCGAGGGGTACAGGGGGCCCGGGGAGCTGTTTTTT. This codes for CASSEGYRGPGELFF.

This clonotype was seen at least ten times. This chain's CDR3 is CASSFGDGKNTEAFF. CDR3 coding DNA: TGCGCCAGCAGCTTCGGGGACGGGAAGAACACTGAAGCTTTCTTT. This chain joins TRBV5-1 and TRBJ1-1; a possible D gene is TRBD1 (5 bases). The CDR3 spans 15 residues. V was trimmed by 2 bases and J by 1 base, leaving 12 bases between them. Germline V gene sequence: CDR1 SGHRS, CDR2 YFSETQ.

This clonotype was found many times. The V gene is TRBV2, the J gene TRBJ2-5, with D perhaps TRBD2 (6 bases). V shed 7 bases and J shed 6 bases, with 21 bases lying between them. Germline V lookup: CDR1 SNHLY, CDR2 FYNNEI. CDR3 size: 15 residues. CDR3 loop: CASTWGGGGTQTQYF. Written as DNA, the CDR3 is TGTGCCAGCACTTGGGGAGGTGGCGGAACCCAGACCCAGTACTTC.

There are many counts of this clonotype. The rearrangement uses TRBV7-8 and TRBJ2-3; 12 nucleotides align to TRBD2. The CDR3 extends over 16 amino acids. Trimming cost V 5 bases and J 1 base; bases outside gene matches: 4. The germline gives CDR1 SGHVS, CDR2 FQNEAQ. CDR3 in amino acids: CASSLRTSGGTDTQYF. CDR3 coding DNA: TGTGCCAGCAGCCTGAGGACTAGCGGGGGCACAGATACGCAGTATTTT. The full variable domain, in which reference TRBV7-8 and TRBJ2-3 provide the parts outside the CDR3, is GAGVSQSPRYKVAKRGQDVALRCDPISGHVSLFWYQQALGQGPEFLTYFQNEAQLDKSGLPSDRFFAERPEGSVSTLKIQRTQQEDSAVYLCASSLRTSGGTDTQYFGPGTRLTVL.

The rearrangement links TRBV7-9 to TRBJ1-2; D is possibly TRBD1 (6 bases). Germline V gives CDR1 SEHNR, CDR2 FQNEAQ (reference sequence). Trimming removed 5 bases from V and 7 bases from J, with 17 bases in between. This CDR3 has 14 amino acids. This CDR3 reads CASSPTGFEVGYTF. CDR3 nucleotides: TGTGCCAGCAGCCCTACAGGGTTCGAGGTTGGCTACACCTTC.

This clonotype was observed at least ten times. The J gene is TRBJ2-2, the V gene TRBV30, with D perhaps being TRBD1 or TRBD2 (5 bases each). This CDR3 has 12 amino acids. The V end was cut by 5 bases, the J end by 7 bases, with 11 bases between. Germline V gene data show CDR1 as GTSNPN and CDR2 as SVGIG (reference sequence). The CDR3 DNA is TGTGCCTGGTTAGATGGGGGCGGGGAGCTGTTTTTT. It encodes CAWLDGGGELFF. Using reference TRBV30 and TRBJ2-2 for the parts outside the CDR3, the full variable domain is SQTIHQWPATLVQPVGSPLSLECTVEGTSNPNLYWYRQAAGRGLQLLFYSVGIGQISSEVPQNLSASRPQDRQFILSSKKLLLSDSGFYLCAWLDGGGELFFGEGSRLTVL.

This clonotype was seen more than once but under ten times. V gene TRBV6-5 combines with J gene TRBJ2-7; 14 bases are shared with TRBD2. The germline CDR1 and CDR2 sequences are MNHEY and SVGAGI. The CDR3 runs to 21 residues. V was clipped by 0 bases and J by 5 bases; unmatched bases: 18. The CDR3 region has the DNA TGTGCCAGCAGTTACTCCTTTAGCTGGACTAGCGGGAGGACAAGGCGGGACGAGCAGTACTTC. Translation gives CASSYSFSWTSGRTRRDEQYF.

In this sample, this clonotype turned up many times. This chain links TRBV5-4 with TRBJ1-1, with D uncertain. The V and J ends lost 7 bases and 3 bases respectively, with 7 bases between them. The CDR3 consists of 11 residues. Germline lookup yields CDR1 SGHNT and CDR2 YYREEE (reference sequence). The CDR3 nucleotides are TGTGCCAGCGGTAGAGACACTGAAGCTTTCTTT. This translates into CASGRDTEAFF. Full variable domain (missing parts from reference TRBV5-4 and TRBJ1-1): ETGVTQSPTHLIKTRGQQVTLRCSSQSGHNTVSWYQQALGQGPQFIFQYYREEENGRGNFPPRFSGLQFPNYSSELNVNALELDDSALYLCASGRDTEAFFGQGTRLTVV.

This clonotype was observed many times. The chain combines TRBV6-1 with TRBJ2-1; perhaps TRBD2 as D (6 bases). The germline V gene encodes CDR1 MNHNS and CDR2 SASEGT. This CDR3 has 17 amino acids. V was clipped by 5 bases and J by 6 bases, with 23 bases between them. CDR3 region: CASSYPVLPGAANEQFF. The CDR3, as DNA: TGTGCCAGCAGTTACCCGGTCCTGCCGGGAGCGGCCAATGAGCAGTTCTTC.

This clonotype was detected only a few times. The V gene is TRBV10-3, the J gene TRBJ2-1; maybe TRBD2 (6 bases). Between the trimmed V and J ends, which lost 8 bases and 2 bases, there was a span of 10 bases. Germline CDR1 reads ENHRY; CDR2 reads SYGVKD. There are 13 residues in the CDR3. CDR3 protein: CAIAEGPYNEQFF. CDR3 in DNA: TGTGCCATCGCGGAGGGGCCCTACAATGAGCAGTTCTTC.

This clonotype has just a few counts. The V gene is TRBV4-2, the J gene TRBJ2-1; TRBD2 matches 8 bases. The CDR3 loop spans 16 amino acids. The germline V gene has CDR1 LGHNA and CDR2 YNFKEQ. V dropped 4 bases and J dropped 8; count of bases not matched to a gene: 13. The CDR3 sequence: CASSPRAGGGLDEQFF. The CDR3 DNA reads as TGTGCCAGCAGCCCCCGAGCCGGGGGGGGGTTGGATGAGCAGTTCTTC.

The table lists this clonotype with many counts. This sequence joins TRBV12-3 or TRBV12-4 and TRBJ2-1; 11 nucleotides align to TRBD2. CDR3 length: 17 amino acids. Unmatched junction bases numbered 7, after V lost 5 bases and J lost 1 base. CDR3 loop: CASSPRTSGPSYNEQFF. In DNA form, the CDR3 reads TGTGCCAGCAGTCCCAGGACTAGCGGGCCATCCTACAATGAGCAGTTCTTC.

This chain links TRBV7-3 with TRBJ2-1, with a weak D call TRBD1 (6 bases). CDR3 length equals 14 residues. Trimming pared 6 bases from V and 5 bases from J, leaving 14 bases between. From germline, CDR1 is SGHTA and CDR2 FQGTGA. The CDR3 loop reads CASRSQGFDNEQFF. CDR3 DNA: TGTGCCAGCAGGTCCCAGGGGTTTGACAATGAGCAGTTCTTC.

V is TRBV11-3 and J is TRBJ2-5, with 13 bases matching TRBD2. Germline CDR1 SGHNT, CDR2 YENEEA. The CDR3 loop spans 16 amino acids. The ends lost 7 bases at V and 4 bases at J; junction bases unmatched: 9. The DNA of the CDR3 is TGTGCCAGCAACCCTGCCACTAGCGGGAGGGGAGAGACCCAGTACTTC. Its translation: CASNPATSGRGETQYF.

This clonotype came up many times. The gene calls are TRBV11-2 and TRBJ1-1, with 8 bases fitting TRBD1. The CDR3 covers 11 residues. Germline assignment: CDR1 SGHAT and CDR2 FQNNGV. V was clipped by 4 bases and J by 12 bases; unmatched bases: 4. Here the CDR3 DNA reads TGTGCCAGCAGCTCGGGACAGGCCCCTTTCTTT. It translates to CASSSGQAPFF.

The chain couples TRBV12-3 or TRBV12-4 to TRBJ1-2; 9 bases are shared with TRBD1. This CDR3 has 13 residues. After removal of 6 bases from V and 3 bases from J, the junction contained 2 bases not matched to a gene. The CDR3 coding sequence is TGTGCCAGCAGGGGGGACAGGGACTATGGCTACACCTTC. This sequence encodes CASRGDRDYGYTF.